This TCR beta chain was retrieved from a study of blood T cell repertoires in COVID-19. On the study more broadly: Samples came from the United States, Italy and Spain, spanning acute and convalescent COVID-19. T cells, B-cell-depleted T cells, or PBMCs provided the cDNA or gDNA that served as material.

The CDR3 extends over 15 amino acids. Germline V gene lookup returns CDR1 SEHNR and CDR2 FQNEAQ (reference sequence). V was shortened by 1 base and J by 0 bases, with 10 bases between the two germline ends. Assay: immunoSEQ multiplex PCR; the TCRdb copy retains only in-frame clones and omits some. Of 100,000 to 150,000 clones listed, 75% to 90% are singletons. The sequence was obtained from a man between 65 and 85 years old with active or convalescent COVID-19. V is TRBV7-9 and J is TRBJ2-7; the D is unclear. The sequenced material came from peripheral blood. CDR3: CASSLVEASSYEQYF. The CDR3 nucleotides are TGTGCCAGCAGCTTAGTAGAGGCGAGCTCCTACGAGCAGTACTTC.